The clone carrying this TCR beta chain has only a few counts. As yet, its antigen is unknown. The record originates from a study of early T cells in non-severe SARS-CoV-2 infection. V lost 3 bases to trimming and J lost 2 bases; unmatched junction nucleotides: 13. The CDR3 covers 18 residues. Germline V gene data show CDR1 as LNHDA and CDR2 as SQIVND (reference sequence). Study-level findings and limits: VDJdb matches were skewed toward anti-spike CD8 T cell responses.

One entry per CDR3 protein, called by TCRdb with MiXCR from the 5' RACE reads. The sample consists of tens of thousands of distinct CDR3 sequences, roughly 23% of them appearing once. V gene TRBV19 combines with J gene TRBJ2-5, with 9 bases matching TRBD2. This TCR was sampled from an adult who was a healthcare worker with PCR-confirmed SARS-CoV-2 infection or an uninfected control (not recorded which). The specimen was whole blood, collected at baseline. The DNA of the CDR3 is TGTGCCAGTAGTATCGGGGCTAGCGGGGCCTTTATACAAGAGACCCAGTACTTC. As protein: CASSIGASGAFIQETQYF.